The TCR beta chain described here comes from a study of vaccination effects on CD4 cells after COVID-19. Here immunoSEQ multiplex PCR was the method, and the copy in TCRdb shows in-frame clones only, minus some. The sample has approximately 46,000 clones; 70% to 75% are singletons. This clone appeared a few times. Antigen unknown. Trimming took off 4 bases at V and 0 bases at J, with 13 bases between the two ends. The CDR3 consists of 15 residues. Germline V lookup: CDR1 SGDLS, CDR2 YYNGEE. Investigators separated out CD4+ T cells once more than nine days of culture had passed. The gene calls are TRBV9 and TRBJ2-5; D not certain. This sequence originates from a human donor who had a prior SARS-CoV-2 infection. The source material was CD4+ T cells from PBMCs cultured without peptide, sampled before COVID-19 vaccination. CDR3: CASSPTPIYQETQYF. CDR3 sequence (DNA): TGTGCCAGCAGCCCTACCCCGATTTACCAAGAGACCCAGTACTTC.